This record looks at one T cell receptor (beta chain) sequence and its context. Its antigen is as yet unknown. The source of the sample is a study of T cell responses to AZD1222 COVID-19 vaccine. Notes on the study in general: Close to half of spike-specific TCRs reportedly recognize unmutated variant regions. Vaccine-related CD4 TCRs covered spike, predominating at 160-218 and 743-854. Repertoires were collected only later (after the peak T cell response had occurred). Spike-specific TCR breadth and depth went up after people got two AZD1222 doses.

Generated by immunoSEQ multiplex PCR, the TCRdb table keeps only in-frame clones and is missing some. The data hold about 120,000 clones, with roughly 88% observed a single time. Looked up from germline, CDR1 is KGHSH and CDR2 is LQKENI. The CDR3 extends over 14 amino acids. The trim removed 4 bases at V and 9 bases at J, leaving 3 bases unmatched. This sequence joins TRBV18 and TRBJ1-6; 10 bases are shared with TRBD1. This TCR came from an adult in good health. The sample was peripheral blood, taken on day 0 of AZD1222 vaccination. The CDR3 reads CASSLDRGLSPLHF. The CDR3 nucleotides are TGTGCCAGCTCACTCGACAGGGGGCTTTCACCCCTCCACTTT.